This paragraph covers one T cell receptor beta chain sequence. Its antigen is currently unknown. These data come from a study of response to subunit inactivated influenza vaccine. MiXCR, run by TCRdb on the RT-PCR reads, gives a single entry per CDR3 protein. The sample has hundreds of thousands of distinct CDR3 sequences, 15% to 20% seen once. The V end was cut by 5 bases, the J end by 1 base, with 13 bases between. The CDR3 loop spans 15 amino acids. The germline V gene has CDR1 MGHDK and CDR2 SYGVNS. Study-level results: Authors suggested each seasonal flu vaccination may recruit only limited numbers of new T cells.

This clonotype was obtained from a man between 50 and 69 years old who received an inactivated influenza vaccine. This chain connects TRBV25-1 to TRBJ2-3; D may be TRBD2 (5 bases). Sample: CD4+ T cells sorted from PBMCs, taken 23 months after vaccination. DNA of the CDR3: TGTGCCAGCAGTATCAATAGCGTGGGCACAGATACGCAGTATTTT. Protein product: CASSINSVGTDTQYF.